Listed below are T cell receptor beta chains from one sample, sequenced in a study of CD8 T cells in ankylosing spondylitis. One entry per CDR3 protein, called by TCRdb with MiXCR from the 5' RACE reads. Here the sample spans hundreds of thousands of distinct CDR3 sequences, around 7.8% being singletons. Specimen: blood, either unsorted or a sorted T cell fraction (not recorded which). All receptors derive from a male donor with ankylosing spondylitis or in good health (not recorded which). The CDR3 runs from the conserved cysteine through the conserved F or W. D genes are given only for firm matches. Expanded clones get a size class; other rows say once, few or many, or leave the size out.

V gene	clone size	D gene	J gene	CDR3 protein	CDR3 DNA
TRBV5-1	few	-	TRBJ2-7	CASSLDGWAYEQYF	TGCGCCAGCAGCTTGGACGGGTGGGCCTACGAGCAGTACTTC
TRBV29-1	many	-	TRBJ1-1	CSVEGPGGKNTEAFF	TGCAGCGTTGAGGGACCCGGGGGGAAGAACACTGAAGCTTTCTTT
TRBV18	many	TRBD1	TRBJ2-7	CASSPTGPLFYEQYF	TGTGCCAGCTCCCCGACAGGGCCCCTTTTCTACGAGCAGTACTTC
TRBV7-2	many	-	TRBJ2-7	CASSLVGKGSYEQYF	TGTGCCAGCAGCTTAGTAGGGAAGGGTTCCTACGAGCAGTACTTC
TRBV27	-	TRBD2	TRBJ2-1	CASNSGGRYEQFF	TGTGCCAGCAACTCGGGAGGCAGGTATGAGCAGTTCTTC
TRBV14	-	-	TRBJ2-5	CASSLVTDSQETQYF	TGTGCCAGCAGCCTGGTTACGGACAGCCAAGAGACCCAGTACTTC
TRBV7-3	few	-	TRBJ2-2	CASSLSGTATGELFF	TGTGCCAGCAGCTTAAGTGGGACCGCCACCGGGGAGCTGTTTTTT
TRBV7-9	many	-	TRBJ2-1	CASSPVVLADSEQFF	TGTGCCAGCAGCCCCGTCGTACTAGCCGACTCTGAGCAGTTCTTC
TRBV18	few	-	TRBJ1-3	CASSPATSGNTIYF	TGTGCCAGCTCACCGGCCACTTCTGGAAACACCATATATTTT
TRBV2	many	-	TRBJ2-1	CASSEALWGKSFGNEQFF	TGTGCCAGCAGTGAAGCGCTTTGGGGGAAATCCTTCGGGAATGAGCAGTTCTTC
TRBV7-2	many	TRBD1	TRBJ1-5	CASSSSLGQGNQPQHF	TGTGCCAGCAGCTCCTCTTTGGGACAGGGCAATCAGCCCCAGCATTTT
TRBV10-3	many	-	TRBJ2-5	CAISAGKETQYF	TGTGCCATCAGCGCGGGCAAAGAGACCCAGTACTTC
TRBV4-1	-	-	TRBJ2-1	CASSHPGKSSYNEQFF	TGCGCCAGCAGCCATCCCGGGAAAAGCTCCTACAATGAGCAGTTCTTC
TRBV20-1	-	-	TRBJ2-1	CSTRSSYNEQFF	TGCAGTACGAGGAGCTCCTACAATGAGCAGTTCTTC
TRBV7-6	many	-	TRBJ1-4	CASSLAYRSANEKLFF	TGTGCCAGCAGCTTAGCGTACAGGTCGGCTAATGAAAAACTGTTTTTT
TRBV10-3	many	-	TRBJ1-3	CAISEGRSGNTIYF	TGTGCCATCAGTGAGGGAAGATCTGGAAACACCATATATTTT
TRBV20-1	many	-	TRBJ1-1	CSARDLGTEAFF	TGCAGTGCTAGAGATCTAGGTACTGAAGCTTTCTTT
TRBV20-1	many	-	TRBJ2-7	CSAAWGDYEQYF	TGCAGTGCTGCCTGGGGGGACTACGAGCAGTACTTC
TRBV20-1	-	TRBD2	TRBJ2-3	CSAAVPGLDRDTQYF	TGCAGTGCCGCCGTTCCGGGACTAGACCGGGATACGCAGTATTTT
TRBV20-1	many	-	TRBJ2-7	CSAPDGYEQYF	TGCAGTGCTCCCGATGGGTACGAGCAGTACTTC
TRBV18	many	-	TRBJ1-3	CASSPPGSGNTIYF	TGTGCCAGCTCACCCCCCGGATCTGGAAACACCATATATTTT
TRBV6-1	many	TRBD1	TRBJ1-1	CASSEISGGGTEAFF	TGTGCCAGCAGTGAAATTTCAGGGGGCGGCACTGAAGCTTTCTTT
TRBV7-2	many	-	TRBJ1-2	CASSLSDSFYGYTF	TGTGCCAGCAGCTTATCAGACAGCTTCTATGGCTACACCTTC
TRBV7-3	-	-	TRBJ2-1	CASSLGQGTNEQFF	TGTGCCAGCAGCTTAGGGCAGGGCACGAATGAGCAGTTCTTC
TRBV7-2	many	TRBD1	TRBJ2-4	CASSSLGTGRAKNIQYF	TGTGCCAGCAGCTCCTTAGGGACAGGCAGAGCCAAAAACATTCAGTACTTC
TRBV7-9	many	-	TRBJ1-1	CASSLADRMEEAFF	TGTGCCAGCAGCTTAGCGGACCGAATGGAGGAAGCTTTCTTT
TRBV6-6	many	-	TRBJ2-2	CASSYRATGELFF	TGTGCCAGCAGTTACCGGGCCACCGGGGAGCTGTTTTTT
TRBV12-3/TRBV12-4	many	TRBD2	TRBJ2-2	CASSSGGGGMDTGELFF	TGTGCCAGCAGTTCGGGGGGGGGCGGAATGGACACCGGGGAGCTGTTTTTT
TRBV20-1	many	TRBD2	TRBJ2-1	CSARDSGGVNEQFF	TGCAGTGCTAGAGATAGCGGGGGGGTCAATGAGCAGTTCTTC
TRBV12-3/TRBV12-4	many	-	TRBJ1-5	CASSLKGVGQPQHF	TGTGCCAGCAGTTTAAAGGGGGTGGGACAGCCCCAGCATTTT
TRBV20-1	many	TRBD2	TRBJ2-1	CSAPRLAGGNNEQFF	TGCAGTGCTCCCAGACTAGCGGGGGGTAACAATGAGCAGTTCTTC
TRBV20-1	many	-	TRBJ2-5	CSAPELGTQYF	TGCAGTGCCCCAGAACTCGGGACCCAGTACTTC
TRBV19	few	-	TRBJ1-6	CASSIGKNSPLHF	TGTGCCAGTAGTATCGGGAAGAATTCACCCCTCCACTTT
TRBV12-3/TRBV12-4	many	TRBD2	TRBJ2-1	CASSFIGSGGFEQFF	TGTGCCAGCAGTTTCATAGGTAGCGGGGGGTTTGAGCAGTTCTTC
TRBV5-1	few	-	TRBJ1-2	CASSPGGGIPTNKPGYTF	TGCGCCAGCAGCCCCGGGGGGGGGATTCCGACCAATAAGCCTGGCTACACCTTC
TRBV20-1	many	TRBD2	TRBJ2-7	CSARDPSGRPYEQYF	TGCAGTGCTAGAGACCCCAGCGGGAGACCCTACGAGCAGTACTTC
TRBV9	many	-	TRBJ1-2	CASSPRGRGILYGYTF	TGTGCCAGCAGCCCCCGTGGGCGGGGGATTCTCTATGGCTACACCTTC
TRBV9	few	TRBD1	TRBJ1-2	CASSLNVRGRHYGYTF	TGTGCCAGCAGCCTCAACGTCAGGGGGCGACACTATGGCTACACCTTC
TRBV27	few	-	TRBJ2-1	CASSPPEGHNEQFF	TGTGCCAGCAGTCCCCCGGAAGGTCACAATGAGCAGTTCTTC
TRBV20-1	many	TRBD2	TRBJ2-3	CSATSGALITQYF	TGCAGTGCTACTAGCGGAGCCCTCATTACGCAGTATTTT
TRBV21-1	many	-	TRBJ2-1	CASSKAGRSINEQFF	TGTGCCAGCAGCAAAGCGGGGAGAAGCATTAATGAGCAGTTCTTC
TRBV20-1	many	-	TRBJ1-5	CSASGGGLERNQPQHF	TGCAGTGCTAGCGGGGGGGGTCTCGAACGCAATCAGCCCCAGCATTTT
TRBV6-2/TRBV6-3	many	-	TRBJ1-5	CASSYSNGRPQHF	TGTGCCAGCAGTTACTCGAACGGGAGGCCCCAGCATTTT
TRBV12-3/TRBV12-4	many	-	TRBJ2-1	CASSLAGSPEGGSNEQFF	TGTGCCAGCAGTTTGGCGGGCTCGCCGGAGGGGGGATCCAATGAGCAGTTCTTC
TRBV19	-	-	TRBJ2-5	CASSIDLNSETQYF	TGTGCCAGTAGTATAGATCTGAACAGCGAGACCCAGTACTTC
TRBV19	many	-	TRBJ1-1	CASRSPGRTNTEAFF	TGTGCCAGTAGATCTCCGGGGAGGACAAACACTGAAGCTTTCTTT
TRBV11-2	-	TRBD1	TRBJ1-2	CASSLDGGQGVYSGYTF	TGTGCCAGCAGCTTAGACGGGGGACAGGGGGTCTATTCTGGCTACACCTTC
TRBV7-8	few	TRBD2	TRBJ2-3	CASRPRGVASTDTQYF	TGTGCCAGCAGACCCCGGGGGGTAGCTAGCACAGATACGCAGTATTTT
TRBV5-1	many	-	TRBJ1-3	CASSLVVSGASGNTIYF	TGCGCCAGCAGCTTGGTCGTCTCGGGGGCTTCTGGAAACACCATATATTTT
TRBV5-1	-	TRBD1	TRBJ1-4	CASSMGQANEKLFF	TGCGCCAGCAGCATGGGACAGGCAAATGAAAAACTGTTTTTT
TRBV20-1	many	-	TRBJ2-7	CSATTGESYEQYF	TGCAGTGCTACAACAGGAGAATCCTACGAGCAGTACTTC
TRBV5-5	-	-	TRBJ1-5	CASSARDTYSNQPQHF	TGTGCCAGCAGCGCCCGGGACACCTATAGCAATCAGCCCCAGCATTTT
TRBV12-3/TRBV12-4	few	TRBD1	TRBJ1-1	CASSFATGGNTEAFF	TGTGCCAGCAGTTTCGCGACAGGGGGGAACACTGAAGCTTTCTTT
TRBV4-1	many	-	TRBJ2-5	CASSQDDRPGRETQYF	TGCGCCAGCAGCCAAGATGATAGACCAGGGAGGGAGACCCAGTACTTC
TRBV20-1	-	-	TRBJ1-4	CSARGVGATNEKLFF	TGCAGTGCTAGAGGTGTGGGAGCAACTAATGAAAAACTGTTTTTT
TRBV9	many	TRBD2	TRBJ2-3	CASSTGGNTDTQYF	TGTGCCAGCAGCACGGGGGGAAACACAGATACGCAGTATTTT
TRBV7-2	few	-	TRBJ2-2	CASSLEGYTGELFF	TGTGCCAGCAGCTTAGAAGGGTACACCGGGGAGCTGTTTTTT
TRBV4-3	many	-	TRBJ2-1	CASSQGRPGNEQFF	TGCGCCAGCAGCCAAGGGAGACCCGGGAATGAGCAGTTCTTC
TRBV11-1	few	-	TRBJ2-7	CASSLGPRGFQRISYEQYF	TGTGCCAGCAGCTTAGGCCCTCGGGGGTTTCAGCGGATCTCCTACGAGCAGTACTTC